Below, one T cell receptor beta chain is given with its context. Its antigen is unknown. The sample is drawn from a study of cytomegalovirus exposure and HLA in healthy donors. Whole-study findings and limits: Researchers counted 164 TCR beta chains as cytomegalovirus-associated. Most TCR sequences were uncommon, yet certain public TCRs appeared in many donors. Later analysis demonstrated an association between a missense DCLRE1C variant and TCR beta V- and J-gene trimming. Presence/absence comparisons presumed near-even sequencing depth among donors.

The CDR3 runs 14 residues. V lost 4 bases, J lost 4 bases, and 14 bases lay in between. Germline CDR1 is SGHDT and CDR2 is YYEEEE. 60 Vbeta and 13 Jbeta primers were used in PCR. Libraries were prepared by immunoSEQ multiplex PCR; TCRdb keeps only in-frame clonotypes and omits some of them. The table has about 90,000 clones, about 67% seen once. Sequenced: PBMCs. The genes are TRBV5-6 and TRBJ1-2; no clear D. The TCR comes from a man aged 25 to 40 in good health and CMV-seronegative. The CDR3 reads CASSAGIGSYGYTF. The CDR3 region has the DNA TGTGCCAGCAGCGCCGGGATTGGGAGCTATGGCTACACCTTC. Full variable domain (rest looked up from reference TRBV5-6 and TRBJ1-2): DAGVTQSPTHLIKTRGQQVTLRCSPKSGHDTVSWYQQALGQGPQFIFQYYEEEERQRGNFPDRFSGHQFPNYSSELNVNALLLGDSALYLCASSAGIGSYGYTFGSGTRLTVV.